This T cell receptor (beta chain) was observed in a study of shared clonotypes between healthy human individuals. The table came from immunoSEQ multiplex PCR; TCRdb's copy has only in-frame clones and leaves some out. The sample holds approximately 110,000 clones, around two thirds seen once. This clone was counted a few times. The study drew its donors from healthy HIV-negative adults without recent acute infections or vaccinations. Source material: memory CD8+ T cells sorted from blood. The subset denotes: CD45RO+ cells pooled with CCR7-negative TemRA cells. The sequence was obtained from a woman in her 30s in good health.

The DNA for the CDR3 is TGTGCCAGCAGACCACCTACAGGGAGGGACTATGGCTACACCTTC. Amino acids: CASRPPTGRDYGYTF. The chain links TRBV6-5 to TRBJ1-2; tentatively, D is TRBD1 (6 bases). Germline CDR1 and CDR2: MNHEY and SVGAGI. Trimming took off 6 bases at V and 3 bases at J, with 17 bases between the two ends. The CDR3 runs to 15 residues.